Sequencing of this T cell receptor beta chain was carried out in a study of CD8 T cells in Susac syndrome. The table lists this clonotype with a count of one. Its antigen is not known. Findings and limits, study-wide: Clonal expansion involving Susac CD8+ cells peaked in TEMRA cells and active patients.

With random hexamers, reverse transcription was performed on about 0.5 to 1 ug of RNA. TCRdb re-called the immunoSEQ multiplex PCR reads through MiXCR, storing one row per CDR3 protein. The sample carries 100,000 to 150,000 distinct CDR3 sequences, 90% to 95% recorded once. Germline CDR1 MNHEY, CDR2 SVGEGT. Between the trimmed V and J ends, which lost 6 bases and 2 bases, there was a span of 8 bases. CDR3 length: 13 residues. The sequence was obtained from a human donor with Susac syndrome. Sequencing was performed on CD8+ T cells from PBMCs. The chain carries TRBV6-2 or TRBV6-3 and TRBJ2-1, with D unresolved. This CDR3 is CASSRIPYNEQFF. CDR3 bases: TGTGCCAGCAGCCGGATCCCCTACAATGAGCAGTTCTTC.